These T cell receptor beta chains were read from a single sample in a study of blood T cells in healthy people across ages. TCRdb fed the 5' RACE reads into MiXCR, producing one record per CDR3 protein. Of about 640,000 distinct CDR3 sequences listed, about 28% are singletons. Sequencing input: blood. The receptors originated from an elderly woman in good health. Each CDR3 is given with its conserved first and last residue. Fields, in order: J gene, clone size, V gene, D gene, CDR3 protein, CDR3 DNA. D genes are given only for firm matches. Clone size is shown for a subset of rows, as once, few, many or a class of expanded clone.

TRBJ1-5,many,TRBV30,.,CAWSVQGRQPQHF,TGTGCCTGGAGTGTACAGGGCCGTCAGCCCCAGCATTTT
TRBJ1-5,many,TRBV18,.,CASSPPGGQPQHF,TGTGCCAGCTCACCACCGGGGGGTCAGCCCCAGCATTTT
TRBJ2-1,many,TRBV10-3,TRBD2,CAISGTSGGIGSYNEQFF,TGTGCCATCAGTGGGACTAGCGGGGGGATCGGCTCCTACAATGAGCAGTTCTTC
TRBJ2-7,many,TRBV7-2,.,CASSLARHYEQYF,TGTGCCAGCAGCTTAGCTCGGCACTACGAGCAGTACTTC
TRBJ2-5,many,TRBV29-1,TRBD2,CSVVRGGSQETQYF,TGCAGCGTTGTGCGGGGGGGATCCCAAGAGACCCAGTACTTC
TRBJ2-5,many,TRBV24-1,.,CATSDHKKETQYF,TGTGCCACCAGTGACCACAAGAAGGAGACCCAGTACTTC
TRBJ1-2,many,TRBV28,.,CASSRETGYGYTF,TGTGCCAGCAGTCGAGAAACAGGGTATGGCTACACCTTC
TRBJ1-1,.,TRBV10-2,TRBD1,CASRPPGQVNTEAFF,TGCGCCAGCAGACCCCCGGGACAGGTGAACACTGAAGCTTTCTTT
TRBJ2-5,.,TRBV20-1,TRBD2,CSARAGTSGQGTQYF,TGCAGTGCTAGAGCGGGGACTAGCGGCCAAGGGACCCAGTACTTC
TRBJ2-3,few,TRBV12-3/TRBV12-4,TRBD2,CASSPQGTSGSTDTQYF,TGTGCCAGCAGCCCTCAAGGGACTAGCGGGAGCACAGATACGCAGTATTTT
TRBJ2-5,.,TRBV30,.,CAWSWAGAETQYF,TGTGCCTGGAGCTGGGCAGGGGCGGAGACCCAGTACTTC
TRBJ1-2,many,TRBV18,.,CASSSAVPNYGYTF,TGTGCCAGCTCATCCGCGGTACCTAACTATGGCTACACCTTC
TRBJ1-2,many,TRBV14,TRBD1,CASSQLDRGGYTF,TGTGCCAGCAGCCAATTAGACAGGGGTGGCTACACCTTC
TRBJ2-7,many,TRBV27,.,CASSSPSPGTGAEQYF,TGTGCCAGCAGTTCCCCATCTCCGGGGACCGGGGCCGAGCAGTACTTC
TRBJ2-5,many,TRBV30,.,CAWRPPGTQYF,TGTGCCTGGAGGCCCCCAGGGACCCAGTACTTC
TRBJ2-1,.,TRBV7-8,TRBD2,CASTRERLAGGLNSYNEQFF,TGTGCCAGCACCCGAGAGAGACTAGCGGGGGGCCTAAACTCCTACAATGAGCAGTTCTTC
TRBJ1-2,many,TRBV12-3/TRBV12-4,TRBD1,CASSFGQGFNGYTF,TGTGCCAGCAGTTTCGGACAGGGTTTTAATGGCTACACCTTC
TRBJ1-5,.,TRBV28,.,CLSSTNSNQPQHF,TGTCTCTCAAGCACGAATAGCAATCAGCCCCAGCATTTT
TRBJ1-2,many,TRBV20-1,.,CSAAAGAVLSWGYTF,TGCAGTGCGGCGGCAGGGGCGGTTTTATCTTGGGGCTACACCTTC
TRBJ2-7,.,TRBV21-1,.,CASSGKRELGYEQYF,TGTGCCAGCAGCGGGAAGCGGGAGCTGGGCTACGAGCAGTACTTC
TRBJ2-7,.,TRBV3-1,.,CASSAFGQYEQYF,TGTGCCAGCAGCGCCTTCGGTCAATACGAGCAGTACTTC
TRBJ2-3,many,TRBV7-2,TRBD2,CASSRGTSGTSTDTQYF,TGTGCCAGCAGCCGAGGGACTAGCGGGACTAGCACAGATACGCAGTATTTT
TRBJ2-3,.,TRBV24-1,.,CATREGARDTQYF,TGTGCCACCAGGGAGGGGGCCCGCGATACGCAGTATTTT
TRBJ1-5,.,TRBV20-1,.,CSARGEGWTAGQPQHF,TGCAGTGCTAGAGGTGAAGGTTGGACGGCCGGTCAGCCCCAGCATTTT
TRBJ1-4,many,TRBV20-1,.,CSARGSANEKLFF,TGCAGTGCTAGAGGGTCCGCTAATGAAAAACTGTTTTTT
TRBJ2-5,many,TRBV7-6,.,CASSLAGTSIWQTQYF,TGTGCCAGCAGCTTAGCGGGGACATCTATTTGGCAGACCCAGTACTTC
TRBJ1-5,.,TRBV29-1,TRBD1,CSVRQGPGEPQHF,TGCAGCGTACGACAGGGGCCGGGGGAGCCCCAGCATTTT